Listed below are T cell receptor beta chains from one sample, sequenced in a study of cytomegalovirus exposure and HLA in healthy donors. The method was immunoSEQ multiplex PCR; TCRdb's version includes in-frame clones alone and lacks a portion of them. The sample yields some 110,000 clones, about two thirds seen once. The sequenced material came from PBMCs. Receptors were obtained from a female donor in good health and CMV-seronegative. The CDR3 runs from the conserved cysteine through the conserved F or W. The D gene is left open where the match is weak. The size field is filled for only some rows; it gives once, few, many or a size class.

V	D	size	J	CDR3	DNA
TRBV4-3	.	.	TRBJ1-2	CASSQGSSGLSYGYTF	TGCGCCAGCAGCCAAGGGAGTTCCGGCCTTTCCTATGGCTACACCTTC
TRBV7-6	TRBD2	.	TRBJ2-1	CASGSQPTSGSSNEQFF	TGTGCCAGCGGCTCCCAGCCCACTAGCGGGAGTAGCAATGAGCAGTTCTTC
TRBV5-1	TRBD2	.	TRBJ2-2	CASRPWGGTNTGELFF	TGCGCCAGCAGGCCGTGGGGGGGAACGAACACCGGGGAGCTGTTTTTT
TRBV5-5	.	.	TRBJ2-1	CASSFLGVTEQFF	TGTGCCAGCAGCTTTCTCGGGGTAACTGAGCAGTTCTTC
TRBV5-6	TRBD1	few	TRBJ2-4	CASSLRTGSIQYF	TGTGCCAGCAGTCTGAGGACAGGGTCCATTCAGTACTTC
TRBV4-2	TRBD1	.	TRBJ2-2	CASSPFFDRGTGELFF	TGTGCCAGCAGCCCGTTCTTTGACAGGGGCACCGGGGAGCTGTTTTTT
TRBV29-1	TRBD2	.	TRBJ2-7	CSVEGSSGTTYEQYF	TGCAGCGTTGAAGGATCTAGCGGGACCACCTACGAGCAGTACTTC
TRBV19	.	.	TRBJ2-3	CASSTREAASTDTQYF	TGTGCCAGTAGTACTCGGGAAGCAGCTAGCACAGATACGCAGTATTTT
TRBV4-1	TRBD1	few	TRBJ1-2	CASSQGDRGTYGYTF	TGCGCCAGCAGCCAAGGGGACAGGGGTACCTATGGCTACACCTTC
TRBV10-3	TRBD2	few	TRBJ2-1	CAISPGLAGKTGGDEQFF	TGTGCCATCAGTCCCGGACTAGCGGGAAAGACCGGGGGTGATGAGCAGTTCTTC
TRBV27	TRBD1	.	TRBJ2-5	CASSLARGTRETQYF	TGTGCCAGCAGTTTAGCCAGGGGGACACGAGAGACCCAGTACTTC
TRBV30	.	few	TRBJ1-1	CAWRSYRETEAFF	TGTGCCTGGAGATCCTACAGGGAAACTGAAGCTTTCTTT
TRBV6-1	TRBD2	.	TRBJ2-2	CASQVAGANTGELFF	TGTGCCAGCCAGGTAGCGGGAGCAAACACCGGGGAGCTGTTTTTT
TRBV19	TRBD1	few	TRBJ1-1	CASMEPDRGSRKKAFF	TGTGCCAGTATGGAGCCCGACAGGGGAAGTCGGAAGAAAGCTTTCTTT
TRBV5-1	.	once	TRBJ2-7	CASSLSGYEQYF	TGCGCCAGCAGCTTGTCGGGTTACGAGCAGTACTTC